This T cell receptor (beta chain) was sequenced in a study of shared clonotypes between healthy human individuals. Notes on the study in general: Clonotype sharing among donors, it was expected, would be affected by sequencing depth.

Only Caucasian adults living in Nashville, Tennessee made up the donor group. From CD4+ cells came CD45RA+ naive and CD45RA-negative memory subsets. Unmatched junction bases numbered 13, after V lost 4 bases and J lost 2 bases. This CDR3 has 17 residues. CDR1 and CDR2 from the germline V gene are SGHRS and YFSETQ. Method: immunoSEQ multiplex PCR; TCRdb's copy keeps in-frame clones and lacks some. The sample has about 1.1 million clones; approximately 80% are singletons. This clone showed up just a few times. Antigen specificity is unknown. This TCR was recovered from a man younger than 35 in good health. Some clones in this sample may be carry-over from other donors' samples. V usage is TRBV5-1 and J usage is TRBJ2-3, with 7 bases matching TRBD2. Sequencing was done on a sample of memory CD4+ T cells from PBMCs. Subset specified: CD45RA-negative fraction. CDR3 DNA: TGCGCCAGCAGCCATGGGGTAGGAGGGAGGGCCACAGATACGCAGTATTTT. This encodes CASSHGVGGRATDTQYF.